These 30 T cell receptor beta chains originate from one sample sequenced in a study of blood T cells in healthy people across ages. Combining a sample-barcoded 5' primer with a J-beta primer mix, a second PCR ran for roughly 7 to 11 cycles. TCRdb passed the 5' RACE reads through MiXCR, listing each CDR3 protein once. The repertoire includes over 1,500,000 distinct CDR3 sequences, about 39% of them detected once, and 23% sits in the top ten. The sequenced material came from blood. These receptors were obtained from a human donor in good health.

Ten or more counts support this clonotype. The chain has TRBV12-3 or TRBV12-4 and TRBJ2-3; D gene unclear. CDR3 length: 13 amino acids. With 3 bases removed from V and 2 bases from J, the gap between germline ends came to 6 bases. The DNA for the CDR3 is TGTGCCAGCAGTTTGGCCCACACAGATACGCAGTATTTT. This translates into CASSLAHTDTQYF.

In its sample, this clonotype was seen a few times. The CDR3 loop is CASSQDQGASYEQYF. CDR3 in DNA: TGCGCCAGCAGCCAAGATCAGGGGGCCAGCTACGAGCAGTACTTC. The chain joins TRBV4-1 to TRBJ2-7; 8 positions agree with TRBD1. The trim removed 0 bases at V and 3 bases at J, leaving 4 bases unmatched. The germline V gene encodes CDR1 MGHRA and CDR2 YSYEKL. The CDR3 is 15 amino acids.

Note on this clonotype: It may be a read error: a sequence one base away is much more abundant. The J gene is TRBJ2-5, the V gene TRBV4-2; TRBD2 matches 11 bases. The better agreement between TRBJ2-7 and the DNA end casts doubt on the J call. CDR1 is LGHNA, CDR2 YNFKEQ, per germline. CDR3 length: 14 amino acids. The DNA for the CDR3 is TGTGCCAGCGGCCAAACTAGCGGGGGATACGAGCAGTACTTC. Its protein is CASGQTSGGYEQYF.

The genes are TRBV20-1 and TRBJ2-7; 8 bases align to TRBD1. CDR3 length: 13 residues. With V trimmed by 5 bases and J by 5 bases, 8 bases remained unmatched. Germline loops: CDR1 DFQATT, CDR2 SNEGSKA (reference sequence). The CDR3 DNA is TGCAGTGCTGCGGACAGGGTGGTCAACGAGCAGTACTTC. Translated, it gives CSAADRVVNEQYF.

In its sample, this clonotype was seen a few times. V and J are TRBV11-1 and TRBJ2-4, with TRBD1 identical over 7 bases. V lost 0 bases and J lost 8; bases outside the gene matches: 7. The CDR3 spans 15 residues. The germline CDR1 and CDR2 sequences are SGHAT and FQDESV (reference sequence). The DNA of the CDR3 is TGTGCCAGCAGCTTAGCGGGCAGAGGGGGCGACATTCAGTACTTC. Protein product: CASSLAGRGGDIQYF.

J is TRBJ2-1 and V is TRBV12-3 or TRBV12-4; TRBD1 is a possible D gene (6 bases). V lost 6 bases to trimming and J lost 1 base, with 10 bases between them. The CDR3 totals 14 residues. CDR3 in amino acids: CASRGQTSYNEQFF. CDR3 nucleotide sequence: TGTGCCAGCAGAGGACAGACGTCCTACAATGAGCAGTTCTTC.

The V and J genes are TRBV6-6 and TRBJ2-3; 9 bases map to TRBD1. V was pared by 2 bases and J by 2 bases, with 2 bases of the junction left unmatched. This CDR3 region has 15 residues. CDR1 is MNHNY, CDR2 SVGAGI, per germline (reference sequence). Here the CDR3 DNA reads TGTGCCAGCAGTTACGACAGGGGGGACACAGATACGCAGTATTTT. Translation: CASSYDRGDTDTQYF.

The rearrangement links TRBV7-9 to TRBJ1-6; 7 positions agree with TRBD1. In germline, CDR1 is SEHNR, CDR2 FQNEAQ (reference sequence). CDR3 length: 16 amino acids. V dropped 5 bases and J dropped 3; count of bases not matched to a gene: 7. The CDR3 nucleotides are TGTGCCAGCAGCGGCAGACAGGGTTACTATAATTCACCCCTCCACTTT. Protein product: CASSGRQGYYNSPLHF. The complete variable domain, with remaining parts taken from reference TRBV7-9 and TRBJ1-6, reads DTGVSQNPRHKITKRGQNVTFRCDPISEHNRLYWYRQTLGQGPEFLTYFQNEAQLEKSRLLSDRFSAERPKGSFSTLEIQRTEQGDSAMYLCASSGRQGYYNSPLHFGNGTRLTVT.

The genes are TRBV9 and TRBJ1-1, with D unresolved. Germline CDR1 SGDLS, CDR2 YYNGEE. The CDR3 is 15 residues long. Trimming shortened V by 0 bases and J by 3 bases, and 12 bases separated the two germline ends. The CDR3 nucleotides read TGTGCCAGCAGCGTAGGGGAGGCATTACACACTGAAGCTTTCTTT. This codes for CASSVGEALHTEAFF.

V is TRBV7-8 and J is TRBJ2-3; 9 bases agree with TRBD2. The V and J ends lost 8 bases and 5 bases, in that order; junction bases with no gene match: 11. This CDR3 is built from 15 residues. From germline, CDR1 is SGHVS and CDR2 FQNEAQ. This CDR3 is CASQRGWRGGDTQYF. The CDR3, as DNA: TGTGCCAGCCAGCGGGGTTGGCGGGGGGGAGATACGCAGTATTTT.

This chain joins TRBV12-3 or TRBV12-4 and TRBJ2-7, with D maybe TRBD2 (5 bases). The CDR3 is 14 amino acids. V lost 1 base to trimming and J lost 3 bases, with 10 bases between them. CDR3 amino acids: CASSLDFRGYEQYF. In DNA, the CDR3 is TGTGCCAGCAGTTTAGACTTCCGGGGCTACGAGCAGTACTTC.

The genes are TRBV28 and TRBJ2-5, with 10 bases that match TRBD1. Germline loops: CDR1 MDHEN, CDR2 SYDVKM. Unmatched junction bases numbered 9, after V lost 5 bases and J lost 3 bases. The CDR3 spans 16 residues. The CDR3 region is CASSHAAGTGEETQYF. DNA for the CDR3: TGTGCCAGCAGTCACGCCGCCGGGACAGGGGAAGAGACCCAGTACTTC.

V usage is TRBV20-1 and J usage is TRBJ1-1; 7 positions agree with TRBD1. V lost 4 bases, J lost 3 bases, and 11 bases stayed unmatched. The CDR3 sequence is 15 residues long. Per germline, CDR1 DFQATT and CDR2 SNEGSKA (reference sequence). CDR3 amino acids: CSATPRTGGYTEAFF. The CDR3, as DNA: TGCAGTGCTACCCCTAGGACAGGAGGGTACACTGAAGCTTTCTTT.

The J gene is TRBJ2-5, the V gene TRBV10-3, with 7 bases that match TRBD2. V shed 5 bases and J 2 bases; nucleotides not matched to a gene: 5. Germline V lookup: CDR1 ENHRY, CDR2 SYGVKD. CDR3 length: 14 amino acids. The CDR3 reads CAISSKRGQETQYF. In nucleotides, the CDR3 is TGTGCCATCAGTTCTAAGCGGGGACAAGAGACCCAGTACTTC.

This clonotype was detected a few times. The chain recombines TRBV12-3 or TRBV12-4 with TRBJ1-6; D not resolved. The CDR3 runs 17 residues. V lost 7 bases to trimming and J lost 0 bases, with 16 bases between them. DNA for the CDR3: TGTGCCAGCACCGCGGGTGGAGGGAGCTCCTATAATTCACCCCTCCACTTT. Protein sequence: CASTAGGGSSYNSPLHF.

In its sample, this clonotype was seen a few times. The V gene is TRBV9, the J gene TRBJ2-5; D is uncertain. In germline, CDR1 is SGDLS, CDR2 YYNGEE. CDR3 size: 14 residues. Trimming stripped 0 bases from V and 4 bases from J, with 10 bases between. Written as DNA, the CDR3 is TGTGCCAGCAGCGTAGGGAATTGGGGAGAGACCCAGTACTTC. As protein: CASSVGNWGETQYF.

The chain combines TRBV28 with TRBJ2-5; D is possibly TRBD2 (5 bases). This CDR3 has 15 residues. Looked up from germline, CDR1 is MDHEN and CDR2 is SYDVKM. V gave up 2 bases and J gave up 1 base, with 11 bases separating them. The CDR3 region has the DNA TGTGCCAGCAGTTTACGCGGGCTAGGCCAAGAGACCCAGTACTTC. It codes for CASSLRGLGQETQYF. The complete variable domain, with remaining parts taken from reference TRBV28 and TRBJ2-5, reads DVKVTQSSRYLVKRTGEKVFLECVQDMDHENMFWYRQDPGLGLRLIYFSYDVKMKEKGDIPEGYSVSREKKERFSLILESASTNQTSMYLCASSLRGLGQETQYFGPGTRLLVL.

The chain recombines TRBV7-8 with TRBJ1-5, with TRBD1 as a possible D gene (5 bases). V was cut by 2 bases and J by 5 bases, with 16 bases left in between. The CDR3 runs to 16 residues. In germline, CDR1 is SGHVS, CDR2 FQNEAQ. The CDR3 is CASSLIPGLGYQPQHF. For the CDR3, the DNA is TGTGCCAGCAGCTTAATTCCAGGGCTTGGGTATCAGCCCCAGCATTTT.

The chain joins TRBV20-1 to TRBJ1-1; D possibly corresponds to TRBD1 (5 bases). The V end lost 1 base, the J end lost 1 base, and 16 bases lay between the germline ends. In germline, CDR1 is DFQATT, CDR2 SNEGSKA (reference sequence). This CDR3 region has 16 residues. The CDR3 sequence: CSARAVWGTPNTEAFF. Written as DNA, the CDR3 is TGCAGTGCTAGAGCCGTATGGGGGACCCCGAACACTGAAGCTTTCTTT.

V usage is TRBV20-1 and J usage is TRBJ1-6; D unclear. V was pared by 0 bases and J by 9 bases, with 9 bases between. Germline CDR1 is DFQATT and CDR2 is SNEGSKA (reference sequence). The CDR3 runs 13 residues. The CDR3 protein is CSARDRAVSPLHF. CDR3 nucleotides: TGCAGTGCTAGAGACAGAGCTGTTTCACCCCTCCACTTT.

The CDR3 DNA is TGTGCCAGCAGCCAAGGGTTAGGTTCGTTGAATGAGCAGTTCTTC. Translating it yields CASSQGLGSLNEQFF. The V gene is TRBV3-1, the J gene TRBJ2-1; D not resolved. V was trimmed by 1 base and J by 7 bases, leaving 14 bases between them. Per the germline V gene, CDR1 is LGHDT and CDR2 is YNNKEL (reference sequence). This CDR3 has 15 amino acids.

This clonotype was recorded a few times. The chain has TRBV7-9 and TRBJ1-2, with D possibly matching TRBD1 (5 bases). This CDR3 is 13 amino acids long. Per the germline V gene, CDR1 is SEHNR and CDR2 is FQNEAQ (reference sequence). Deletions cut 1 base from V and 6 bases from J, with 9 bases between. Here the CDR3 DNA reads TGTGCCAGCAGCTTAGAATCAGGGAATGGCTACACCTTC. Translating it yields CASSLESGNGYTF.

This clonotype was seen just once. This sequence may be a read error, since a much larger clone differs from it by one base. This CDR3 reads CASRSYISGANVLTF. In DNA, the CDR3 is TGTGCCAGTAGATCTTACATCTCTGGGGCCAACGTCCTGACTTTC. This rearrangement joins TRBV19 to TRBJ2-6; no firm D call. The CDR3 runs to 15 residues. V was shortened by 6 bases and J by 0 bases, with 9 bases between the two germline ends. CDR1 LNHDA and CDR2 SQIVND come from the germline V gene (reference sequence).

The chain recombines TRBV7-9 with TRBJ2-1; D is undetermined. V dropped 0 bases and J dropped 2 bases, with 11 bases sitting between them. The CDR3 runs to 16 residues. CDR1 and CDR2 from the germline V gene are SEHNR and FQNEAQ (reference sequence). Here the CDR3 reads CASSLAGVDPYNEQFF. In DNA form, the CDR3 reads TGTGCCAGCAGCTTAGCTGGGGTAGACCCCTACAATGAGCAGTTCTTC.

Concerning this clonotype itself: The DNA is omitted, as the CDR3 cannot be located on it reliably, and the CDR3 follows TCRdb's listing. This chain links TRBV2 with TRBJ2-3; the table's D call of TRBD1 was not tested on the DNA. 21 amino acids form the CDR3, both terminal residues included. The V gene's germline CDR1 is SNHLY and CDR2 FYNNEI. The CDR3 sequence is CASILGDRGYAVFWPSEAQYF.

The genes are TRBV7-2 and TRBJ2-1, with TRBD2 identical over 8 bases. V dropped 7 bases and J dropped 4; count of bases not matched to a gene: 9. The germline gives CDR1 SGHTA, CDR2 FQGNSA. This CDR3 is 15 amino acids long. The CDR3 nucleotides read TGTGCCAGCACCCATGCGGGGGGTGATTACAATGAGCAGTTCTTC. This translates into CASTHAGGDYNEQFF.

V gene TRBV4-2 combines with J gene TRBJ1-2; possibly TRBD1 for D (5 bases). CDR1 and CDR2 (germline): LGHNA, YNFKEQ. The CDR3 sequence is 15 residues long. V dropped 4 bases and J dropped 7 bases, with 19 bases sitting between them. The CDR3 protein is CASSLIGALGGGYTF. The CDR3 DNA follows: TGTGCCAGCAGCCTCATCGGGGCCCTCGGGGGTGGCTACACCTTC.

The chain joins TRBV20-1 to TRBJ2-5; maybe TRBD1 (5 bases). The J call is uncertain, as TRBJ2-7 better fits the DNA end. Germline V gives CDR1 DFQATT, CDR2 SNEGSKA (reference sequence). This CDR3 has 14 amino acids. The DNA for the CDR3 is TGCAGTGTCAACGACCGGAAGGGGTTCCACGAGCAGTACTTC. Protein sequence: CSVNDRKGFHEQYF.

The chain joins TRBV6-6 to TRBJ2-5; D call uncertain. The better agreement between TRBJ2-7 and the DNA end casts doubt on the J call. CDR3 length: 13 residues. Germline CDR1 reads MNHNY; CDR2 reads SVGAGI (reference sequence). This CDR3 is CASNSRPSYEQYF. DNA of the CDR3: TGTGCCAGCAACTCCCGACCCAGCTACGAGCAGTACTTC.

CDR3 in amino acids: CASSLDGGVGETQYF. The DNA for the CDR3 is TGTGCCAGCAGTTTAGACGGAGGGGTGGGAGAGACCCAGTACTTC. The gene calls are TRBV12-3 or TRBV12-4 and TRBJ2-5; D might be TRBD2 (6 bases). The CDR3 consists of 15 residues. V lost 1 base, J lost 4 bases, and 13 bases lay in between.